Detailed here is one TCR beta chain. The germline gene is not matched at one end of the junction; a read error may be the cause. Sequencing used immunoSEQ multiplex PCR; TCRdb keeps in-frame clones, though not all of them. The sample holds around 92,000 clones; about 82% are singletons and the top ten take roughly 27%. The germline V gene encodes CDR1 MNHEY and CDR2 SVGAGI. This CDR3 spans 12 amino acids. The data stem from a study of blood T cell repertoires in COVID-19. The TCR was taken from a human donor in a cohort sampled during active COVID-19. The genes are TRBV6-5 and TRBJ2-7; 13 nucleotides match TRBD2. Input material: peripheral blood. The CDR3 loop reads CASRWTSGGLKF. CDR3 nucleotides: TGTGCCAGCAGATGGACTAGCGGGGGTCTGAAGTTC.